This T cell receptor beta chain was found in a study of blood T cells in healthy people across ages (dated by TCRdb to about 2015). A note on the overall study: In model experiments, roughly one uniquely barcoded TCR beta cDNA molecule per two T cells was captured by template switching. The study measured age-related changes in TCR beta repertoire diversity using deep sequencing normalized with unique cDNA molecular identifiers. Four age groups were formed from the donors: young (average around 15 years), middle-aged (just under 40), aged (around 68) and long-lived (approximately 80). To avoid experimental bias, donors of different ages were spread randomly across the sequencing lanes. Using the same blood draw, the study looked at two additional independent replicas of 1 million unique cDNA reads for two donors, one aged 18 to 29 and the other aged 80 or older.

Here is what the overall study found, with its caveats: Observed TCR beta diversity correlated strongly with the percentage of naive T cells measured by flow cytometry. Conclusive comparison of naive and antigen-experienced compartments was prevented by the profiling of bulk unsorted PBMCs. Compared with the aged group, the long-lived group had more naive CD4+ T cells, fewer expanded clones and increased TCR diversity, suggesting age selection. Total diversity estimates from one million sequenced T cells were considered lower bounds and underestimates. As age increased, observed TCR beta diversity per million T cells dropped in a roughly linear way, and a significant reduction was already evident by age roughly 40. Because the CMV infection status of the donors was unknown, age-related changes in expanded clonotypes may potentially have been confounded.

The germline V and J ends show losses of 4 bases and 5 bases respectively, and no gene match explains 4 bases of the junction. The CDR3, from cysteine to phenylalanine, totals 14 residues. Only the CDR3 DNA is retained, 42 bases long and in frame from the first base. The germline V gene gives CDR1 as MNHNS and CDR2 as SASEGT. The library was prepared using 5' RACE. Data came from an Illumina HiSeq 2500. A second PCR of roughly 7 to 11 cycles was performed with a sample-barcoded 5' primer and a J-beta primer mix. A unique molecular identifier was introduced onto each TCR beta cDNA molecule by a template-switch 5' adaptor carrying 12 random nucleotides. Each sample yielded at least 2.5 million CDR3-containing paired-end reads. First-strand cDNA synthesis was performed from all RNA using the Mint cDNA synthesis kit, with priming by a TRBC-specific oligonucleotide. All cDNA was treated with uracil-DNA glycosylase and then went through a first 18-cycle PCR with the universal primers M1SS and BC2_uni_R. As for the original processing: For normalization, 1 million high-quality reads were randomly selected from each sample, with every read carrying a distinct molecular identifier. Reads sharing molecular identifiers were discarded rather than binned into consensus sequences. CDR3 identification, clonotype clustering and error correction used MiTCR with a Q25 quality threshold and the strictest error-elimination algorithm. A nonparametric unseen species model with Euler transformation was used to estimate lower-bound total TCR beta diversity. TCRdb passed the public sequencing reads through fastp at Q25 and MiXCR, retaining productive beta sequences. Here each entry gathers all rows of one CDR3 protein and keeps the most common genes and DNA. TCRdb's processing, not the study's, gives the V and J calls here. The sample table holds around 690,000 distinct CDR3 sequences, of which approximately 59% were seen once. The ten largest account for around 37% of the sample.

The 39 donors, aged about 6 to 95 years, were systemically healthy Caucasian individuals from Russia. Around 9.9 milliliters of peripheral blood were collected from each donor into EDTA-treated Vacutainer tubes. PBMCs were isolated by Ficoll-Paque density-gradient centrifugation, with at least 7 million obtained per sample. Trizol reagent was used to extract total RNA from PBMCs, with at least 6 micrograms per sample. Naive CD45RAhigh/CD27high T cell percentages were measured by flow cytometry on a PBMC aliquot from every donor. With regard to this clonotype: The antigen it recognizes is unknown. No per-base quality is available; no much larger clone lies one base away.

The sample consisted of blood. The chain is made from TRBV6-1 and TRBJ1-1, and 10 bases in between align with TRBD1. The TCR was taken from a man aged 60-69 years in good health. The bases read TGTGCCAGCAGTGCGGGACAGGGGCAGACTGAAGCTTTCTTT. Its product reads: CASSAGQGQTEAFF.